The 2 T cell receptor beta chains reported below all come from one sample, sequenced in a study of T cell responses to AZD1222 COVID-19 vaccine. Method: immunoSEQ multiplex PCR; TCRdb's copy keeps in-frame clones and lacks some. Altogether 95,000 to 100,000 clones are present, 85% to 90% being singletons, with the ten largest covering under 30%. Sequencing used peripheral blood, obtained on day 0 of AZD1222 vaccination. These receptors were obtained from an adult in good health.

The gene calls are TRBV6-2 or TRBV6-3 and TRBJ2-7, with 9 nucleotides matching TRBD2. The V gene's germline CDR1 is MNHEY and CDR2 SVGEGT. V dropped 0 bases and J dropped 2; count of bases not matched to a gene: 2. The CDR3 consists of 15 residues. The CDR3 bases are TGTGCCAGCAGTTACTCGCGACTAGCGGCCTACGAGCAGTACTTC. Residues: CASSYSRLAAYEQYF.

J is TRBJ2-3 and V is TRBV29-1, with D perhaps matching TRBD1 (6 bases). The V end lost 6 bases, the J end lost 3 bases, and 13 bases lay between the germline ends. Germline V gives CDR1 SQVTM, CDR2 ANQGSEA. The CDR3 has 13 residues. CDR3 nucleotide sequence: TGCAGCGTGGAATCAACAGGGACAGATACGCAGTATTTT. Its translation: CSVESTGTDTQYF.